Below, 30 T cell receptor beta chains from the same sample are listed, as sequenced in a study of T cell responses to AZD1222 COVID-19 vaccine. Profiling relied on immunoSEQ multiplex PCR, and the TCRdb table lists in-frame clones only, not all of them. The sample includes approximately 97,000 clones, approximately 84% seen only once; the top ten take over 15%. This specimen was peripheral blood, taken on day 0 of AZD1222 vaccination. The source is an adult in good health.

The rearrangement uses TRBV28 and TRBJ2-1, with 12 nucleotides matching TRBD2. CDR3 length: 14 residues. J gave up 7 bases and V 6 bases, and 4 bases lay outside the gene matches. CDR1 and CDR2 from the germline V gene are MDHEN and SYDVKM. The CDR3 sequence is CASRTGTSGNEQFF. Here the CDR3 DNA reads TGTGCCAGCAGAACCGGGACTAGCGGGAATGAGCAGTTCTTC.

This clone was counted a single time. The chain is built from TRBV7-2 and TRBJ1-1, with D unclear. This CDR3 comprises 16 residues. The germline V gene has CDR1 SGHTA and CDR2 FQGNSA. Trimming took off 11 bases at V and 1 base at J, with 23 bases between the two ends. This CDR3 is CASQRVRGSSNTEAFF. The CDR3 DNA reads as TGTGCCTCTCAGAGGGTTCGGGGAAGCTCGAACACTGAAGCTTTCTTT.

This rearrangement joins TRBV28 to TRBJ1-5; 10 positions match TRBD1. The ends lost 6 bases at V and 1 base at J; junction bases unmatched: 3. The CDR3 spans 15 residues. The germline CDR1 and CDR2 sequences are MDHEN and SYDVKM. CDR3 in amino acids: CASSRTGGSNQPQHF. DNA for the CDR3: TGTGCCAGCAGCAGGACAGGGGGAAGCAATCAGCCCCAGCATTTT.

The chain links TRBV7-2 to TRBJ2-4; D is possibly TRBD1 (5 bases). The CDR3 totals 14 residues. Germline V gene sequence: CDR1 SGHTA, CDR2 FQGNSA. The V end was cut by 3 bases, the J end by 0 bases, with 6 bases between. CDR3 DNA: TGTGCCAGCAGCTTGCAGGGAGCCAAAAACATTCAGTACTTC. Translation gives CASSLQGAKNIQYF. The full variable domain, rest sourced from reference TRBV7-2 and TRBJ2-4, is GAGVSQSPSNKVTEKGKDVELRCDPISGHTALYWYRQSLGQGLEFLIYFQGNSAPDKSGLPSDRFSAERTGGSVSTLTIQRTQQEDSAVYLCASSLQGAKNIQYFGAGTRLSVL.

CDR3 coding DNA: TGTGCCAGCAGTTTGCACAGTCCCGGAAACTATGGCTACACCTTC. Translation gives CASSLHSPGNYGYTF. The chain recombines TRBV28 with TRBJ1-2, with D unclear. Trimming took off 3 bases at V and 2 bases at J, with 13 bases between the two ends. Germline values: CDR1 MDHEN, CDR2 SYDVKM. This CDR3 spans 15 amino acids.

J is TRBJ2-5 and V is TRBV6-6; 7 nucleotides line up with TRBD2. The ends lost 5 bases at V and 1 base at J; junction bases unmatched: 4. This CDR3 is 14 amino acids long. CDR1 MNHNY and CDR2 SVGAGI come from the germline V gene (reference sequence). CDR3 in amino acids: CASSLIAGQETQYF. DNA of the CDR3: TGTGCCAGCAGTCTAATAGCGGGCCAAGAGACCCAGTACTTC.

This rearrangement joins TRBV6-5 to TRBJ2-5; D perhaps matches TRBD2 (6 bases). CDR3 length: 15 residues. Germline values: CDR1 MNHEY, CDR2 SVGAGI. Trimming cost V 0 bases and J 4 bases, with 12 bases left between them. In DNA form, the CDR3 reads TGTGCCAGCAGTTACTCGGGTGCGGGGATAGAGACCCAGTACTTC. Translation gives CASSYSGAGIETQYF.

In its sample, this clone was seen once. The chain employs TRBV6-2 or TRBV6-3 and TRBJ2-3, with D perhaps matching TRBD1 or TRBD2 (6 bases each). The V end was cut by 3 bases, the J end by 9 bases, with 25 bases between. This CDR3 is built from 17 residues. Germline CDR1 reads MNHEY; CDR2 reads SVGEGT. The chain's CDR3 is CASSYEVQGGPRRTQYF. For the CDR3, the DNA is TGTGCCAGCAGTTATGAAGTACAGGGAGGTCCCCGCAGGACGCAGTATTTT.

The chain has TRBV4-3 and TRBJ2-5, with unresolved D. CDR1 LGHNA and CDR2 YSLEER come from the germline V gene. Trimming pared 0 bases from V and 6 bases from J, leaving 8 bases between. The CDR3 is 13 amino acids. CDR3 coding DNA: TGCGCCAGCAGCCAAGAACGGAGCCAGACCCAGTACTTC. It translates to CASSQERSQTQYF.

This clone has a single count. CDR3 nucleotides: TGTGCCAGCAGTGTCAAGGGGGACTATGGCTACACCTTC. Encoded protein: CASSVKGDYGYTF. This chain connects TRBV2 to TRBJ1-2; possible D gene TRBD1, 6 bases. V gave up 4 bases and J gave up 3 bases, with 9 bases separating them. This CDR3 has 13 residues. In germline, CDR1 is SNHLY, CDR2 FYNNEI.

This rearrangement joins TRBV2 to TRBJ2-2; the D gene is possibly TRBD2 (6 bases). V was cut by 7 bases and J by 6 bases, with 18 bases left in between. The CDR3 covers 15 residues. CDR1 is SNHLY, CDR2 FYNNEI, per germline. CDR3 in amino acids: CASITGAGSPGELFF. The DNA for the CDR3 is TGTGCCAGCATCACGGGTGCGGGGAGCCCCGGGGAGCTGTTTTTT.

This clone was detected only a few times. V is TRBV6-5 and J is TRBJ2-5, with D uncertain. The germline V gene encodes CDR1 MNHEY and CDR2 SVGAGI. V gave up 2 bases and J gave up 4 bases, with 8 bases separating them. The CDR3 consists of 13 residues. The CDR3 loop reads CASSYLPGETQYF. The CDR3, as DNA: TGTGCCAGCAGTTACCTCCCCGGAGAGACCCAGTACTTC.

This clone was counted a single time. J is TRBJ1-6 and V is TRBV9; D uncertain. Germline lookup yields CDR1 SGDLS and CDR2 YYNGEE. The CDR3 is 14 amino acids. V dropped 3 bases and J dropped 6 bases, with 10 bases sitting between them. In DNA form, the CDR3 reads TGTGCCAGCAGCGAAACCCCTACTAATTCACCCCTCCACTTT. Protein sequence: CASSETPTNSPLHF.

The J gene is TRBJ1-4, the V gene TRBV7-8, with 8 bases aligning to TRBD1. The V gene's germline CDR1 is SGHVS and CDR2 FQNEAQ. This CDR3 region has 14 residues. The junction had 5 bases not matched to a gene; V was cut back by 5 bases and J by 6 bases. The CDR3 DNA reads as TGTGCCAGCAGCATCCGGGACAGGCATGAAAAACTGTTTTTT. Translation gives CASSIRDRHEKLFF. Looking up the rest from reference TRBV7-8 and TRBJ1-4 gives the full variable domain: GAGVSQSPRYKVAKRGQDVALRCDPISGHVSLFWYQQALGQGPEFLTYFQNEAQLDKSGLPSDRFFAERPEGSVSTLKIQRTQQEDSAVYLCASSIRDRHEKLFFGSGTQLSVL.

Written as DNA, the CDR3 is TGTGCCAGCTCACCCATGACAGGGGGCAGCAACGAGCAGTACTTC. Translated, it gives CASSPMTGGSNEQYF. J is TRBJ2-7 and V is TRBV18, with TRBD1 matching over 10 bases. This CDR3 is 15 amino acids long. Trimming at V came to 3 bases and at J to 5 bases, leaving 7 bases not matched to a gene. The germline gives CDR1 KGHSH, CDR2 LQKENI. Filled out from reference TRBV18 and TRBJ2-7, the complete variable domain reads NAGVMQNPRHLVRRRGQEARLRCSPMKGHSHVYWYRQLPEEGLKFMVYLQKENIIDESGMPKERFSAEFPKEGPSILRIQQVVRGDSAAYFCASSPMTGGSNEQYFGPGTRLTVT.

The chain carries TRBV27 and TRBJ2-5; D may correspond to TRBD1 or TRBD2 (6 bases each). The germline CDR1 and CDR2 sequences are MNHEY and SMNVEV (reference sequence). Trimming shortened V by 9 bases and J by 1 base, and 15 bases separated the two germline ends. The CDR3 has 14 amino acids. The DNA of the CDR3 is TGTGCCAGTCAGGCCGGGGGCCCCCAAGAGACCCAGTACTTC. Protein product: CASQAGGPQETQYF.

This chain connects TRBV7-2 to TRBJ1-2; maybe TRBD1 (6 bases). The CDR3 has 12 amino acids. Germline V gives CDR1 SGHTA, CDR2 FQGNSA. V lost 2 bases, J lost 5 bases, and 6 bases lay in between. CDR3 in amino acids: CASSLQGYGYTF. Here the CDR3 DNA reads TGTGCCAGCAGCTTACAGGGGTATGGCTACACCTTC.

The rearrangement uses TRBV6-2 or TRBV6-3 and TRBJ2-1; TRBD2 agrees at 11 bases. In germline, CDR1 is MNHEY, CDR2 SVGEGT. This CDR3 has 18 residues. With V trimmed by 6 bases and J by 6 bases, 16 bases remained unmatched. CDR3 DNA sequence: TGTGCCAGCAGCACCTACACTAGCGGGAGAGCCCAGGCCAATGAGCAGTTCTTC. Protein: CASSTYTSGRAQANEQFF.

V and J are TRBV5-6 and TRBJ1-5; D is uncertain. This CDR3 region has 13 residues. The germline V gene has CDR1 SGHDT and CDR2 YYEEEE. Trimming pared 1 base from V and 1 base from J, leaving 3 bases between. The CDR3 DNA reads as TGTGCCAGCAGCTTGAACAGCAATCAGCCCCAGCATTTT. Protein sequence: CASSLNSNQPQHF.

The table lists this clone with a few counts. The rearrangement uses TRBV19 and TRBJ2-3; D is unclear. The ends were cut back, 3 bases at V and 0 bases at J, with 7 bases in the middle. CDR1 and CDR2 (germline): LNHDA, SQIVND (reference sequence). The CDR3 length is 14 residues. This CDR3 is CASSIRRSTDTQYF. CDR3 DNA: TGTGCCAGTAGTATTAGGAGAAGCACAGATACGCAGTATTTT.

The chain combines TRBV18 with TRBJ2-3, with D uncertain. V lost 6 bases to trimming and J lost 3 bases, with 16 bases between them. The germline V gene encodes CDR1 KGHSH and CDR2 LQKENI. This CDR3 spans 15 amino acids. CDR3 DNA sequence: TGTGCCAGCTCTCAACGGATTATTGGTACAGATACGCAGTATTTT. This codes for CASSQRIIGTDTQYF.

The V gene is TRBV28, the J gene TRBJ1-2, with D uncertain. Trimming left V 6 bases short and J 3 bases short, with 11 bases between. The CDR3 has 13 amino acids. Germline loops: CDR1 MDHEN, CDR2 SYDVKM. This chain's CDR3 is CASSPDRYYGYTF. DNA of the CDR3: TGTGCCAGCAGCCCAGACCGATACTATGGCTACACCTTC.

Only a few counts were recorded for this clone. The chain couples TRBV5-1 to TRBJ1-6; tentatively, D is TRBD1 (6 bases). CDR3 length: 14 residues. Germline CDR1 and CDR2: SGHRS and YFSETQ. Trimming took off 0 bases at V and 8 bases at J, with 9 bases between the two ends. The CDR3 region is CASSLGGGYSPLHF. CDR3 in DNA: TGCGCCAGCAGCTTGGGAGGGGGGTATTCACCCCTCCACTTT.

This clone is classed as large (0.1 to 1%). The chain uses TRBV29-1 and TRBJ2-3, with TRBD2 identical over 7 bases. The CDR3 extends over 12 amino acids. CDR1 is SQVTM, CDR2 ANQGSEA, per germline. The CDR3 bases are TGCTCCGCCCGGGGAGGGCCAGATACGCAGTATTTT. It encodes CSARGGPDTQYF.

This clone was picked up a small number of times. J is TRBJ1-6 and V is TRBV9, with D tentatively TRBD1 (6 bases). The germline CDR1 and CDR2 sequences are SGDLS and YYNGEE. V lost 5 bases, J lost 8 bases, and 14 bases lay in between. This CDR3 has 14 residues. CDR3 DNA sequence: TGTGCCAGCAGATCGGGGGCTCCCGATTCACCCCTCCACTTT. Protein sequence: CASRSGAPDSPLHF. The whole variable domain, filled in from reference TRBV9 and TRBJ1-6, reads DSGVTQTPKHLITATGQRVTLRCSPRSGDLSVYWYQQSLDQGLQFLIQYYNGEERAKGNILERFSAQQFPDLHSELNLSSLELGDSALYFCASRSGAPDSPLHFGNGTRLTVT.

This chain connects TRBV27 to TRBJ2-7, with a tentative D call TRBD1 (5 bases). CDR3 length: 13 residues. Germline values: CDR1 MNHEY, CDR2 SMNVEV (reference sequence). Trimming stripped 3 bases from V and 3 bases from J, with 9 bases between. The CDR3 spells CASSLTAHYEQYF. The CDR3 nucleotides read TGTGCCAGCAGTTTGACAGCTCACTACGAGCAGTACTTC.

The J gene is TRBJ1-1, the V gene TRBV7-2, with D perhaps TRBD1 (6 bases). The CDR3 sequence is 15 residues long. The V and J ends lost 4 bases and 4 bases respectively, with 16 bases between them. Germline V gene sequence: CDR1 SGHTA, CDR2 FQGNSA. CDR3: CASSYRRTGATEAFF. CDR3 nucleotide sequence: TGTGCCAGCAGCTATCGACGGACGGGGGCCACTGAAGCTTTCTTT.

In this sample, this clone turned up a few times. The chain uses TRBV19 and TRBJ1-2, with TRBD1 matching over 9 bases. This CDR3 has 15 amino acids. V lost 6 bases, J lost 7 bases, and 12 bases stayed unmatched. Germline-derived CDR1 and CDR2 are LNHDA and SQIVND (reference sequence). CDR3 bases: TGTGCCAGTAGGACAGAGACAGGGGGAATATTTGGCTACACCTTC. It translates to CASRTETGGIFGYTF.

This chain connects TRBV28 to TRBJ1-1; D is undetermined. Looked up from germline, CDR1 is MDHEN and CDR2 is SYDVKM. The CDR3 is 13 residues long. Trimming left V 6 bases short and J 1 base short, with 9 bases between. CDR3 region: CASRLYGNTEAFF. The CDR3 DNA is TGTGCCAGCAGACTCTACGGGAACACTGAAGCTTTCTTT. Looking up the rest from reference TRBV28 and TRBJ1-1 gives the full variable domain: DVKVTQSSRYLVKRTGEKVFLECVQDMDHENMFWYRQDPGLGLRLIYFSYDVKMKEKGDIPEGYSVSREKKERFSLILESASTNQTSMYLCASRLYGNTEAFFGQGTRLTVV.

The V and J genes are TRBV11-3 and TRBJ2-1; 8 nucleotides align to TRBD2. The ends lost 3 bases at V and 10 bases at J; junction bases unmatched: 8. This CDR3 is built from 14 residues. CDR1 is SGHNT, CDR2 YENEEA, per germline. For the CDR3, the DNA is TGTGCCAGCAGCTTCAGCGGGAGTCTCATCGAGCAGTTCTTC. It encodes CASSFSGSLIEQFF.